A few counts support the clone carrying this T cell receptor (beta chain). All of the isolated RNA was reverse transcribed, so expressed TCRB transcripts were sequenced. Libraries were prepared by immunoSEQ multiplex PCR; TCRdb keeps only in-frame clonotypes and omits some of them. This sample yields 450,000 or so clones, of which around 10% are seen a single time; 0.035% to 0.05% belongs to the top ten. Post-sort purity exceeded 98% for all sorted populations. These data belong to a study of beta chain features in type 1 diabetes. The CDR3 runs 18 residues. The germline V and J ends were trimmed by 5 bases and 0 bases, with 17 bases remaining between them. Germline V gene sequence: CDR1 SGHVS, CDR2 FQNEAQ.

The sequence derives from a woman aged 18-29 years in good health. This rearrangement joins TRBV7-8 to TRBJ2-6; the D is unclear. Source material: naive CD4+ T cells from blood. For the CDR3, the DNA is TGTGCCAGCAGCCTGGAGAGACACCGCCTCTCTGGGGCCAACGTCCTGACTTTC. It translates to CASSLERHRLSGANVLTF.